These T cell receptor beta chains were read from a single sample in a study of cytomegalovirus exposure and HLA in healthy donors. Clones were read by immunoSEQ multiplex PCR, and TCRdb kept only the in-frame ones, dropping some. The profile covers about 140,000 clones, with more than 60% appearing a single time and about 1.8% taken by the ten largest. Sequenced sample: PBMCs. Receptors were obtained from a male donor in good health and CMV-seronegative. The CDR3 runs from the conserved cysteine through the conserved F or W. A D gene is named only where the DNA matches it firmly. Size is stated for part of the rows, as once, few or many counts, or as a class when the clone is expanded.

CDR3aa,CDR3nt,abundance,v_gene,j_gene,d_gene
CATSRVVLTGELFF,TGTGCCACCAGCAGAGTAGTTTTAACCGGGGAGCTGTTTTTT,.,TRBV15,TRBJ2-2,.
CASSLDRGYGEQYF,TGTGCCAGCAGCTTGGACAGGGGGTACGGCGAGCAGTACTTC,.,TRBV5-4,TRBJ2-7,TRBD1
CASSRDSPNTGELFF,TGTGCCAGCAGTCGGGACAGCCCGAACACCGGGGAGCTGTTTTTT,.,TRBV6-1,TRBJ2-2,TRBD1
CASSPGTSGMWADTQYF,TGCGCCAGCAGCCCCGGGACTAGCGGCATGTGGGCAGATACGCAGTATTTT,.,TRBV5-1,TRBJ2-3,TRBD2
CASRVQGDGGTDTQYF,TGTGCCAGCAGAGTCCAGGGGGACGGAGGCACAGATACGCAGTATTTT,few,TRBV2,TRBJ2-3,TRBD1
CASRLVVGVSNQPQHF,TGTGCAAGTCGCTTAGTGGTTGGAGTTAGCAATCAGCCCCAGCATTTT,.,TRBV12-2,TRBJ1-5,.
CASSSGQASEKLFF,TGTGCCAGCAGCTCCGGACAGGCTAGTGAAAAACTGTTTTTT,.,TRBV7-9,TRBJ1-4,TRBD1
CASSYGGFAGELFF,TGTGCCAGCAGTTACGGAGGGTTCGCCGGGGAGCTGTTTTTT,.,TRBV6-5,TRBJ2-2,.
CASSLGAGGTQYF,TGTGCCAGCAGCTTGGGAGCGGGGGGGACGCAGTATTTT,.,TRBV5-6,TRBJ2-3,TRBD2
CASSYGQGATHEQFF,TGCGCCAGCAGTTATGGACAGGGGGCGACCCATGAGCAGTTCTTC,.,TRBV10-1,TRBJ2-1,TRBD1
CATSSPGGAGTEAFF,TGTGCCACCAGCAGCCCCGGGGGAGCAGGGACTGAAGCTTTCTTT,.,TRBV15,TRBJ1-1,.
CASSQDQGRLYEQYF,TGCGCCAGCAGCCAAGATCAGGGCAGACTGTACGAGCAGTACTTC,.,TRBV4-1,TRBJ2-7,.
CASSPMSLGTGGEAFF,TGTGCCAGCAGCCCCATGTCCCTAGGAACGGGGGGTGAAGCTTTCTTT,.,TRBV4-2,TRBJ1-1,.
CASSIGTLLTNEQFF,TGTGCCAGTAGTATCGGGACTCTACTTACCAATGAGCAGTTCTTC,.,TRBV19,TRBJ2-1,.
CASSLPGQGAYF,TGTGCCAGCAGCCTCCCAGGACAGGGAGCGTACTTC,.,TRBV6-6,TRBJ2-7,TRBD1
CASSPSPDTQYF,TGTGCCAGCAGTCCAAGCCCAGATACGCAGTATTTT,few,TRBV6-6,TRBJ2-3,.
CASRDKPNEQFF,TGTGCCAGCAGAGACAAGCCCAATGAGCAGTTCTTC,.,TRBV7-2,TRBJ2-1,.
CATSRKGDEAFF,TGTGCCACCAGCCGGAAGGGAGATGAAGCTTTCTTT,once,TRBV15,TRBJ1-1,.
CASSLIGVPSFGGSGNTIYF,TGTGCCAGCAGTTTAATCGGGGTTCCTTCCTTTGGTGGCTCTGGAAACACCATATATTTT,.,TRBV28,TRBJ1-3,.
CSVDPVRGLGTEAFF,TGCAGCGTTGACCCGGTCAGGGGTTTGGGCACTGAAGCTTTCTTT,.,TRBV29-1,TRBJ1-1,.
CASSLVGGPYEQYF,TGTGCCAGCAGCTTAGTTGGGGGCCCCTACGAGCAGTACTTC,.,TRBV11-2,TRBJ2-7,.
CATRSINEKLFF,TGTGCCACCCGCTCTATTAATGAAAAACTGTTTTTT,.,TRBV13,TRBJ1-4,.
CASTWTVGFYNEQFF,TGTGCCAGCACATGGACAGTCGGATTCTACAATGAGCAGTTCTTC,.,TRBV6-5,TRBJ2-1,.
CASSYVGRQNTEAFF,TGTGCCAGCAGTTACGTGGGCCGGCAGAACACTGAAGCTTTCTTT,.,TRBV6-5,TRBJ1-1,.
CCVRGGQGNTGELFF,TGCTGTGTCCGGGGGGGACAGGGGAACACCGGGGAGCTGTTTTTT,.,TRBV29-1,TRBJ2-2,.
CASSFREPNTEAFF,TGTGCCAGCAGCTTCAGGGAACCGAACACTGAAGCTTTCTTT,.,TRBV7-9,TRBJ1-1,.
CSVGVTGNTEAFF,TGCAGCGTTGGGGTTACAGGTAACACTGAAGCTTTCTTT,.,TRBV29-1,TRBJ1-1,.
CASSLWGGFTEAFF,TGCGCCAGCAGCTTGTGGGGGGGTTTTACTGAAGCTTTCTTT,.,TRBV5-1,TRBJ1-1,.
CAISWTGAGELFF,TGTGCCATCAGTTGGACAGGGGCTGGGGAGCTGTTTTTT,.,TRBV10-3,TRBJ2-2,TRBD1
CASSPPGRSGNTIYF,TGTGCCAGCAGCCCCCCGGGGAGATCTGGAAACACCATATATTTT,few,TRBV6-5,TRBJ1-3,.
CASSKAERDRACRNTF,TGTGCCAGCAGCAAAGCGGAGCGGGACAGGGCTTGCAGGAACACCTTC,.,TRBV21-1,TRBJ1-2,.
CASSQALSAYGYTF,TGCGCCAGCAGCCAAGCACTGAGTGCCTATGGCTACACCTTC,.,TRBV4-1,TRBJ1-2,.
CASSPLAGLGRETQYF,TGTGCCAGCAGTCCCCTCGCGGGACTAGGTAGGGAGACCCAGTACTTC,.,TRBV27,TRBJ2-5,TRBD2
CASSWSSGGAQETQYF,TGTGCCAGCAGTTGGAGTAGCGGGGGGGCCCAAGAGACCCAGTACTTC,.,TRBV6-5,TRBJ2-5,TRBD2
CASSFEAPGHNSPLHF,TGTGCCAGCAGTTTCGAGGCGCCGGGTCATAATTCACCCCTCCACTTT,.,TRBV27,TRBJ1-6,.
CASSPPGRTYNEQFF,TGTGCCAGCAGCCCGCCGGGAAGAACCTACAATGAGCAGTTCTTC,.,TRBV2,TRBJ2-1,.
CASITRGQGDQPQHF,TGTGCCAGCATCACGAGAGGACAGGGGGATCAGCCCCAGCATTTT,few,TRBV6-1,TRBJ1-5,TRBD1
CASSQQGRWTEAFF,TGTGCCAGCAGCCAACAGGGGAGGTGGACTGAAGCTTTCTTT,once,TRBV5-4,TRBJ1-1,TRBD1
CASAQGSGETQYF,TGTGCCAGCGCACAGGGATCTGGAGAGACCCAGTACTTC,.,TRBV6-1,TRBJ2-5,.
CASREAGAKNNEQFF,TGTGCCAGCAGGGAAGCGGGGGCGAAAAACAATGAGCAGTTCTTC,.,TRBV5-6,TRBJ2-1,TRBD2